These T cell receptor beta chains were read from a single sample in a study of blood T cell repertoires in COVID-19. Assay: immunoSEQ multiplex PCR; the TCRdb copy retains only in-frame clones and omits some. This table holds fewer than 200,000 clones, around nine tenths found once. What was sequenced was peripheral blood. The receptors originated from a woman under 30 who had recovered from COVID-19. Each CDR3 is given with its conserved first and last residue. The order of the fields is J gene, D gene, clone size, V gene, CDR3 DNA, CDR3 protein. D genes are given only for firm matches. The size field is filled for only some rows; it gives once, few, many or a size class.

j_call: TRBJ2-2
d_call: TRBD1
clone_size: NA
v_call: TRBV3-1/TRBV3-2
cdr3_nt: TGTGCCAGCAGCCAGGGACAGGGCGGTCCGAACACCGGGGAGCTGTTTTTT
cdr3_aa: CASSQGQGGPNTGELFF

j_call: TRBJ2-7
d_call: NA
clone_size: few
v_call: TRBV5-1
cdr3_nt: TGCGCCAGCAGCGGAAATCCAGGGCTTACCTACGAGCAGTACTTC
cdr3_aa: CASSGNPGLTYEQYF

j_call: TRBJ2-1
d_call: TRBD2
clone_size: NA
v_call: TRBV3-1/TRBV3-2
cdr3_nt: TGTGCCAGCAGCCAAGGCTCGGGAGGGCCAATTCATGAGCAGTTCTTC
cdr3_aa: CASSQGSGGPIHEQFF

j_call: TRBJ1-2
d_call: TRBD1
clone_size: NA
v_call: TRBV19
cdr3_nt: TGTGCCAGCCGCTACCGAGCACGGGACAGGGGGTTAAACTATGGCTACACCTTC
cdr3_aa: CASRYRARDRGLNYGYTF

j_call: TRBJ1-1
d_call: NA
clone_size: NA
v_call: TRBV27
cdr3_nt: TGTGCCAGCAGTTTATTAGGGGCAGGCAACACTGAAGCTTTCTTT
cdr3_aa: CASSLLGAGNTEAFF

j_call: TRBJ2-7
d_call: NA
clone_size: NA
v_call: TRBV29-1
cdr3_nt: TGCAGCGTTGAATATAGGGGCAGAAACTCCTACGAGCAGTACTTC
cdr3_aa: CSVEYRGRNSYEQYF

j_call: TRBJ2-2
d_call: TRBD1
clone_size: few
v_call: TRBV7-2
cdr3_nt: TGTGCCAGCAGCTTAACAGGGGGTGCCGGGGAGCTGTTTTTT
cdr3_aa: CASSLTGGAGELFF

j_call: TRBJ1-1
d_call: TRBD1
clone_size: NA
v_call: TRBV11-2
cdr3_nt: TGTGCCAGCAGCTTCTTACCGGGACAGGGGATTAAGAACACTGAAGCTTTCTTT
cdr3_aa: CASSFLPGQGIKNTEAFF

j_call: TRBJ2-5
d_call: TRBD1
clone_size: NA
v_call: TRBV14
cdr3_nt: TGTGCCAGCAGCCATACCCCAGGACAGGGTCCCATCCTACAAGAGACCCAGTACTTC
cdr3_aa: CASSHTPGQGPILQETQYF

j_call: TRBJ2-1
d_call: NA
clone_size: NA
v_call: TRBV18
cdr3_nt: TGTGCCAGCTCCCCTAGACAGGTCTCCTCCTACAATGAGCAGTTCTTC
cdr3_aa: CASSPRQVSSYNEQFF

j_call: TRBJ2-2
d_call: NA
clone_size: NA
v_call: TRBV24-1
cdr3_nt: TGTGCCACCAGTTTCCTCGGGGAGCTGTTTTTT
cdr3_aa: CATSFLGELFF

j_call: TRBJ1-1
d_call: NA
clone_size: few
v_call: TRBV7-6
cdr3_nt: TGTGCCAGCTGCTCCTCCGGGGACACTGAAGCTTTCTTT
cdr3_aa: CASCSSGDTEAFF

j_call: TRBJ1-2
d_call: TRBD1
clone_size: NA
v_call: TRBV5-1
cdr3_nt: TGCGCCAGCAGCTTGAGACAGGGGGCAGGCTATGGCTACACCTTC
cdr3_aa: CASSLRQGAGYGYTF

j_call: TRBJ1-1
d_call: NA
clone_size: few
v_call: TRBV27
cdr3_nt: TGTGCCAGCAGTTTTGGGCAGATGAACACTGAAGCTTTCTTT
cdr3_aa: CASSFGQMNTEAFF

j_call: TRBJ2-5
d_call: NA
clone_size: NA
v_call: TRBV7-9
cdr3_nt: TGTGCCAGCAGCCCCTCGGGGAGGGAGACCCAGTACTTC
cdr3_aa: CASSPSGRETQYF

j_call: TRBJ2-5
d_call: TRBD2
clone_size: NA
v_call: TRBV29-1
cdr3_nt: TGCAGCGTTGGGACTAGAGGGTCTGGGTACTTC
cdr3_aa: CSVGTRGSGYF

j_call: TRBJ1-6
d_call: NA
clone_size: NA
v_call: TRBV6-5
cdr3_nt: TGTGCCAGCAGACATGTCAACTCACCCCTCCACTTT
cdr3_aa: CASRHVNSPLHF

j_call: TRBJ2-7
d_call: NA
clone_size: NA
v_call: TRBV2
cdr3_nt: TGTGCCAGCAGCGAAATCCGGAGGGGCTCCTACGAGCAGTACTTC
cdr3_aa: CASSEIRRGSYEQYF

j_call: TRBJ2-7
d_call: TRBD2
clone_size: NA
v_call: TRBV19
cdr3_nt: TGTGCCAGTAGCCCAGCGGGGGGTTCCTACGAGCAGTACTTC
cdr3_aa: CASSPAGGSYEQYF

j_call: TRBJ1-1
d_call: NA
clone_size: NA
v_call: TRBV4-3
cdr3_nt: TGCGCCAGCAGCCAAGGAGGAGTCCCTGAAGCTTTCTTT
cdr3_aa: CASSQGGVPEAFF

j_call: TRBJ2-1
d_call: TRBD1
clone_size: once
v_call: TRBV27
cdr3_nt: TGTGCCAGCAGTTTCCAGGGGGAATACAATGAGCAGTTCTTC
cdr3_aa: CASSFQGEYNEQFF

j_call: TRBJ2-1
d_call: NA
clone_size: NA
v_call: TRBV4-3
cdr3_nt: TGCGCCAGCAGCCAAGACGGGGATTTGGGCAATGAGCAGTTCTTC
cdr3_aa: CASSQDGDLGNEQFF

j_call: TRBJ1-5
d_call: NA
clone_size: NA
v_call: TRBV27
cdr3_nt: TGTGCCAGCAGTTCTATTGACAGTAATCAGCCCCAGCATTTT
cdr3_aa: CASSSIDSNQPQHF